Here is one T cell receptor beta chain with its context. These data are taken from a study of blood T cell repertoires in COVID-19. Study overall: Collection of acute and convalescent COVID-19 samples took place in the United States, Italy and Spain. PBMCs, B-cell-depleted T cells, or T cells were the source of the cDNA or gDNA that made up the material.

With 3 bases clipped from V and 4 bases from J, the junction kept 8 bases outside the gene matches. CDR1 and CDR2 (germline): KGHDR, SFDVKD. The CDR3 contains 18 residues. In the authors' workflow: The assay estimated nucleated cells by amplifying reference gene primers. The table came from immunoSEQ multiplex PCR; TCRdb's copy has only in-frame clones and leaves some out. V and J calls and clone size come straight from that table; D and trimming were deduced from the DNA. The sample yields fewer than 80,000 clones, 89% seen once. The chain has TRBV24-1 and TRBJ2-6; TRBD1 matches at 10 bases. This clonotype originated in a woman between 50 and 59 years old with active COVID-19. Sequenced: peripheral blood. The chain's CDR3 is CATSDNRDRGRGANVLTF. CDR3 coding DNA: TGTGCCACCAGTGATAATCGGGACAGGGGTCGGGGGGCCAACGTCCTGACTTTC.